The 25 T cell receptor beta chains given below trace back to one sample, sequenced in a study of post-analysis software for immune sequencing data. Included in the TCR beta cDNA libraries were unique molecular identifiers. MiXCR, run by TCRdb on the PCR reads, gives a single entry per CDR3 protein. The table lists more than 500,000 distinct CDR3 sequences, around a third of them singletons. Findings and limits, study-wide: In patients, about five TRBV segments were more frequent than in controls, with TRBV5-6, TRBV5-1 and TRBV20-1 among them.

The antigens of these receptors remain unknown. The sequencing sample was made of blood. These TCRs come from a girl between 2 and 17 years old with multiple sclerosis.

The chain couples TRBV12-3 or TRBV12-4 to TRBJ1-1; D not certain. The germline V and J ends were trimmed by 6 bases and 1 base, with 9 bases remaining between them. The CDR3 contains 13 residues. CDR3 sequence reads: CASSQSWNTEAFF. CDR3 DNA: TGTGCCAGCAGCCAATCGTGGAACACTGAAGCTTTCTTT.

There are a few counts of this clonotype. The V and J genes are TRBV15 and TRBJ1-2, with TRBD1 matching 7 bases. Germline lookup yields CDR1 LNHNV and CDR2 YYDKDF (reference sequence). The CDR3 covers 15 residues. The V segment lost 0 bases and the J segment 4 bases; nucleotides outside the gene matches: 5. The CDR3 loop is CATSRDAGQIYGYTF. The DNA of the CDR3 is TGTGCCACCAGCAGAGATGCGGGACAGATCTATGGCTACACCTTC.

In this sample, this clonotype turned up a few times. The gene calls are TRBV6-5 and TRBJ1-2; no reliable D call. CDR3 size: 14 residues. The V gene's germline CDR1 is MNHEY and CDR2 SVGAGI. Trimming cost V 2 bases and J 3 bases, with 10 bases left between them. The CDR3 nucleotides are TGTGCCAGCAGTTACGGGAAAGGAGACTATGGCTACACCTTC. This translates into CASSYGKGDYGYTF.

This clonotype was counted many times. The genes are TRBV6-5 and TRBJ2-1; TRBD1 matches at 7 bases. Germline V gene data show CDR1 as MNHEY and CDR2 as SVGAGI. Trimming removed 5 bases from V and 8 bases from J; junction bases left unmatched: 9. This CDR3 has 14 residues. The CDR3: CASSGDRDLHEQFF. The DNA of the CDR3 is TGTGCCAGCAGTGGAGACAGGGACCTCCATGAGCAGTTCTTC.

This clonotype was counted between two and nine times. The J gene is TRBJ1-6, the V gene TRBV5-1; a possible D gene is TRBD1 (5 bases). Per germline, CDR1 SGHRS and CDR2 YFSETQ. This CDR3 has 16 amino acids. The V end lost 4 bases, the J end lost 2 bases, and 13 bases lay between the germline ends. The CDR3 spells CASSPQGEPYNSPLHF. Written as DNA, the CDR3 is TGCGCCAGCAGCCCTCAGGGAGAACCCTATAATTCACCCCTCCACTTT.

This clonotype occurred a few times. The gene calls are TRBV9 and TRBJ2-3; TRBD2 agrees at 10 bases. The V segment lost 8 bases and the J segment 1 base; nucleotides outside the gene matches: 7. This CDR3 has 15 amino acids. Germline V CDR1 and CDR2: SGDLS, YYNGEE. The CDR3 nucleotides read TGTGCCAGTAAGAAAACTAGCGGGGGCACAGATACGCAGTATTTT. Protein product: CASKKTSGGTDTQYF.

As regards this clonotype: Given the absence of the conserved phenylalanine or tryptophan at the CDR3 end, a read error is likely. The V call is TRBV5-6, the J call TRBJ2-5; weak D call: TRBD1 (6 bases). The CDR3 contains 18 residues. Trimming took 4 bases from V and 4 from J, leaving 26 bases between them. Germline-derived CDR1 and CDR2 are SGHDT and YYEEEE. The CDR3 loop is CASSKGDFRWGGGETQYV. CDR3 coding DNA: TGTGCCAGCAGCAAGGGGGATTTCCGGTGGGGCGGTGGAGAGACCCAGTACGTC.

In this sample, this clonotype turned up a few times. V and J are TRBV7-2 and TRBJ2-3, with 13 bases matching TRBD2. Germline V gene sequence: CDR1 SGHTA, CDR2 FQGNSA. J was trimmed by 5 bases and V by 3 bases; bases with no gene match: 5. The CDR3 loop spans 16 amino acids. The CDR3 DNA sequence: TGTGCCAGCAGCTTCACTAGCGGGGGGGCCCGAGATACGCAGTATTTT. This sequence encodes CASSFTSGGARDTQYF.

The gene calls are TRBV7-3 and TRBJ2-1, with 7 bases aligning to TRBD1. The CDR3 runs to 16 residues. Unmatched junction bases numbered 7, after V lost 5 bases and J lost 0 bases. Germline CDR1 is SGHTA and CDR2 is FQGTGA. For the CDR3, the DNA is TGTGCCAGCAGCAGCTCAGGGGGTCTCTCCTACAATGAGCAGTTCTTC. Encoded protein: CASSSSGGLSYNEQFF. Full variable domain (remainder filled in from reference TRBV7-3 and TRBJ2-1): GAGVSQTPSNKVTEKGKYVELRCDPISGHTALYWYRQSLGQGPEFLIYFQGTGAADDSGLPNDRFFAVRPEGSVSTLKIQRTERGDSAVYLCASSSSGGLSYNEQFFGPGTRLTVL.

V gene TRBV20-1 combines with J gene TRBJ2-7; D might be TRBD1 (6 bases). The CDR3 is made up of 15 amino acids. Trimming pared 1 base from V and 2 bases from J, leaving 15 bases between. Germline CDR1 reads DFQATT; CDR2 reads SNEGSKA (reference sequence). The CDR3 reads CSARVPGTTPYEQYF. The DNA for the CDR3 is TGCAGTGCTAGAGTCCCCGGGACAACACCCTACGAGCAGTACTTC.

This clonotype has more than one count but fewer than ten. The chain joins TRBV29-1 to TRBJ2-2; TRBD2 aligns across 8 bases. With 6 bases clipped from V and 0 bases from J, the junction kept 12 bases outside the gene matches. Germline-derived CDR1 and CDR2 are SQVTM and ANQGSEA. The CDR3 length is 17 residues. The CDR3 DNA is TGCAGCGTGGCTTTGACTAGCGTCAACGCGAACACCGGGGAGCTGTTTTTT. Translating gives CSVALTSVNANTGELFF.

This clonotype was seen many times. The V gene is TRBV27, the J gene TRBJ1-2, with D possibly matching TRBD1 (6 bases). There are 15 residues in the CDR3. Per germline, CDR1 MNHEY and CDR2 SMNVEV (reference sequence). V shed 4 bases and J shed 3 bases, with 15 bases lying between them. This chain's CDR3 is CASSSPGQGHYGYTF. CDR3 DNA: TGTGCCAGCAGTTCCCCGGGACAAGGGCACTATGGCTACACCTTC.

The rearrangement uses TRBV10-3 and TRBJ2-1; weak D call: TRBD1 (5 bases). Trimming cost V 5 bases and J 5 bases, with 7 bases left between them. In germline, CDR1 is ENHRY, CDR2 SYGVKD. The CDR3 length is 12 residues. The CDR3 DNA sequence: TGTGCCATCAGTATGGACAACAATGAGCAGTTCTTC. Its translation is CAISMDNNEQFF.

This clonotype occurred a few times. V is TRBV7-9 and J is TRBJ2-4; 8 nucleotides match TRBD1. This CDR3 region has 16 residues. CDR1 and CDR2 (germline): SEHNR, FQNEAQ (reference sequence). With V trimmed by 0 bases and J by 10 bases, 11 bases remained unmatched. In DNA form, the CDR3 reads TGTGCCAGCAGCTTAGCGATGGGGACAGGCTCACGAATTCAGTACTTC. This gives the protein CASSLAMGTGSRIQYF.

The chain is built from TRBV29-1 and TRBJ1-1, with 7 nucleotides matching TRBD1. The CDR3 covers 13 residues. Germline trimming cut 7 bases from V and 1 base from J; bases unmatched to any gene: 6. CDR1 and CDR2 (germline): SQVTM, ANQGSEA. The CDR3 DNA sequence: TGCAGCGGTTTACGACAGGGGAACACTGAAGCTTTCTTT. It specifies CSGLRQGNTEAFF.

About this clonotype: This may be a read error: a much more frequent sequence differs by one nucleotide. This chain connects TRBV7-9 to TRBJ2-5, with D perhaps given as TRBD1 or TRBD2 (6 bases each). Germline CDR1 is SEHNR and CDR2 is FQNEAQ (reference sequence). Trimming took 5 bases from V and 7 from J, leaving 11 bases between them. This CDR3 is built from 12 residues. CDR3 nucleotides: TGTGCCAGCAGCCAGGAGGGGGTGACCCAGTACTTC. Protein sequence: CASSQEGVTQYF.

The chain employs TRBV15 and TRBJ1-2; D is ambiguous. Trimming took 4 bases from V and 4 from J, leaving 16 bases between them. Germline V gene sequence: CDR1 LNHNV, CDR2 YYDKDF (reference sequence). The CDR3 is 15 residues long. In nucleotides, the CDR3 is TGTGCCACCAGCAAGCCCGACGGACCGTTCTATGGCTACACCTTC. Protein product: CATSKPDGPFYGYTF. Full variable domain (missing parts from reference TRBV15 and TRBJ1-2): DAMVIQNPRYQVTQFGKPVTLSCSQTLNHNVMYWYQQKSSQAPKLLFHYYDKDFNNEADTPDNFQSRRPNTSFCFLDIRSPGLGDTAMYLCATSKPDGPFYGYTFGSGTRLTVV.

The chain recombines TRBV10-3 with TRBJ2-3, with D possibly matching TRBD1 (5 bases). Germline CDR1 ENHRY, CDR2 SYGVKD. This CDR3 spans 15 amino acids. V shed 0 bases and J shed 3 bases, with 10 bases lying between them. CDR3 protein: CAISESQGGTDTQYF. CDR3 nucleotides: TGTGCCATCAGTGAGTCGCAGGGCGGTACAGATACGCAGTATTTT.

V is TRBV5-1 and J is TRBJ2-5, with TRBD2 matching over 9 bases. Germline CDR1 reads SGHRS; CDR2 reads YFSETQ. Germline trimming cut 4 bases from V and 4 bases from J; bases unmatched to any gene: 5. This CDR3 comprises 14 residues. CDR3 sequence (DNA): TGCGCCAGCAGCCCGGGGACTAGCCCAGAGACCCAGTACTTC. This translates into CASSPGTSPETQYF.

The chain recombines TRBV7-2 with TRBJ2-5; 9 bases are a match to TRBD1. CDR3 length: 15 amino acids. V was clipped by 6 bases and J by 2 bases; unmatched bases: 7. In germline, CDR1 is SGHTA, CDR2 FQGNSA. This chain's CDR3 is CASSRGTGLQETQYF. CDR3 nucleotides: TGTGCCAGCAGTCGAGGGACAGGGCTACAAGAGACCCAGTACTTC.

The CDR3 coding sequence is TGCAGTGCTAGGGACAGGGGGGGGGCTTTCTTT. Protein product: CSARDRGGAFF. The chain joins TRBV20-1 to TRBJ1-1; 10 bases map to TRBD1. This CDR3 region has 11 residues. From germline, CDR1 is DFQATT and CDR2 SNEGSKA (reference sequence). V lost 3 bases and J lost 11; bases outside the gene matches: 3.

This clonotype came up a few times. The rearrangement uses TRBV3-1 and TRBJ1-1; no firm D call. The germline V and J ends were trimmed by 5 bases and 11 bases, with 15 bases remaining between them. There are 12 residues in the CDR3. Germline CDR1 is LGHDT and CDR2 is YNNKEL (reference sequence). Here the CDR3 reads CASSGSSRRAFF. The CDR3 DNA sequence: TGTGCCAGCAGCGGTAGTTCGAGACGGGCTTTCTTT.

The chain combines TRBV29-1 with TRBJ2-3; 8 bases are shared with TRBD2. J was trimmed by 0 bases and V by 5 bases; bases with no gene match: 7. This CDR3 has 15 residues. Germline CDR1 SQVTM, CDR2 ANQGSEA. CDR3 in DNA: TGCAGCGTTCAAGCGGGGGTCATTAGCACAGATACGCAGTATTTT. Translation: CSVQAGVISTDTQYF.

The chain uses TRBV4-1 and TRBJ2-1; 9 bases line up with TRBD2. Looked up from germline, CDR1 is MGHRA and CDR2 is YSYEKL. This CDR3 is 16 amino acids long. J was trimmed by 9 bases and V by 0 bases; bases with no gene match: 9. The CDR3 loop is CASSQDESGGLPEQFF. The CDR3, as DNA: TGCGCCAGCAGCCAAGATGAAAGCGGGGGGTTGCCTGAGCAGTTCTTC.

The rearrangement links TRBV24-1 to TRBJ1-5; 10 bases are a match to TRBD1. This CDR3 region has 16 residues. V lost 3 bases to trimming and J lost 4 bases; unmatched junction nucleotides: 5. CDR1 and CDR2 (germline): KGHDR, SFDVKD. The DNA of the CDR3 is TGTGCCACCAGTGATCCCAGACAGGGGGCTAATCAGCCCCAGCATTTT. It is translated as CATSDPRQGANQPQHF.